This T cell receptor (beta chain) was identified during a study of T cells in Graves' hyperthyroidism and ophthalmopathy. Study-level background: It was at initial diagnosis, before any treatment, that peripheral blood was collected. Study outcomes and limitations: Researchers found most expanded thyroid clonotypes above 0.001 in blood as well.

The source material, RNA transcripts, was used to amplify TCR beta CDR3 regions. Primed by the HTBI set, a first-round RT-PCR was run on the TCR CDR3. In TCRdb, the multiplex PCR reads were re-called with MiXCR into one record per CDR3 protein. The profile shows 400,000 to 550,000 distinct CDR3 sequences, about 15% of them singletons. Thyroid ultrasound, orbital computed tomography, clinical symptoms, and serum thyroxine and TRAb underpinned diagnoses. Worth noting for this clonotype: Antigen specificity is unknown.

V gave up 5 bases and J gave up 9 bases; unmatched junction bases: 12. The CDR3 is made up of 17 amino acids. The V gene's germline CDR1 is SGHAT and CDR2 FQNNGV. The chain combines TRBV11-2 with TRBJ2-1; 14 bases are shared with TRBD2. The sequenced sample was blood. This clonotype was obtained from a woman younger than 30 with Graves' hyperthyroidism. Here the CDR3 DNA reads TGTGCCAGCAGCCCGGGACTAGCGGGAGTGCCTTCAGGTGAGCAGTTCTTC. Its translation is CASSPGLAGVPSGEQFF.